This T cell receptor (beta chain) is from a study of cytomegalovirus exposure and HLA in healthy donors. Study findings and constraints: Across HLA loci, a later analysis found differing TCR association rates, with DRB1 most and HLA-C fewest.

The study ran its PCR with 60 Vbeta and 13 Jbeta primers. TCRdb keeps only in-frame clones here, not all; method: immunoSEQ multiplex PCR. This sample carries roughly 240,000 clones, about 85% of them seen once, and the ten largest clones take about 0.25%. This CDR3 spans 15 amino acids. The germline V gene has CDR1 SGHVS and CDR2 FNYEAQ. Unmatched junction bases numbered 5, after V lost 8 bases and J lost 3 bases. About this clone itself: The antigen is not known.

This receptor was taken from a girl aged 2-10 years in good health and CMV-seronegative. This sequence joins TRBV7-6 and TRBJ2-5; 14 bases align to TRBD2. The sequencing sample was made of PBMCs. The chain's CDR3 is CASGKGLAGEETQYF. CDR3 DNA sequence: TGTGCCAGCGGCAAGGGACTAGCGGGAGAAGAGACCCAGTACTTC. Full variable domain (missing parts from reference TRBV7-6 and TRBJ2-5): GAGVSQSPRYKVTKRGQDVALRCDPISGHVSLYWYRQALGQGPEFLTYFNYEAQQDKSGLPNDRFSAERPEGSISTLTIQRTEQRDSAMYRCASGKGLAGEETQYFGPGTRLLVL.